One sample yielded the 30 T cell receptor beta chains listed below, sequenced in a study of T-cell memory formation after mild COVID-19. TCRdb re-called the 5' RACE reads with MiXCR, one entry per CDR3 protein. The top ten clones hold about 7.4% of a sample with 580,000 or so distinct CDR3 sequences, 17% of them seen once. Material for sequencing was PBMCs or a T cell subset sorted from them (not recorded which). The receptors here all came from an adult woman who had mild COVID-19 (a few samples of this study predate the infection). Cell type and time point are not known.

This clonotype was seen only a few times. The rearrangement links TRBV3-1 to TRBJ1-1, with 9 bases identical to TRBD1. The CDR3 is 14 amino acids. Losses at the gene ends were 2 bases for V and 5 bases for J; bases not matched to a gene: 3. The V gene's germline CDR1 is LGHDT and CDR2 YNNKEL (reference sequence). The DNA for the CDR3 is TGTGCCAGCAGCCAAACAGGGGGCGAAACTGAAGCTTTCTTT. The encoded protein is CASSQTGGETEAFF.

This clonotype was picked up one time. This chain connects TRBV29-1 to TRBJ1-2; 7 bases map to TRBD1. V trimming: 6 bases; J trimming: 0 bases; junction bases outside the gene matches: 4. CDR1 and CDR2 (germline): SQVTM, ANQGSEA. This CDR3 is 13 amino acids long. This CDR3 is CSVGTVTNYGYTF. CDR3 in DNA: TGCAGCGTCGGGACAGTGACTAACTATGGCTACACCTTC.

The CDR3 nucleotides are TGTGCCAGCAGTTTAGGTACGGCGGCGACCGGAGGTGAGCAGTTCTTC. This gives the protein CASSLGTAATGGEQFF. The genes are TRBV12-3 or TRBV12-4 and TRBJ2-1, with a possible D match to TRBD2 (5 bases). The V gene lost 1 base and the J gene lost 9 bases, with 19 bases spanning the gap. This CDR3 region has 16 residues.

This clonotype turned up a few times. The chain links TRBV19 to TRBJ1-3; TRBD1 is a possible D gene (5 bases). Germline values: CDR1 LNHDA, CDR2 SQIVND (reference sequence). With 5 bases removed from V and 6 bases from J, the gap between germline ends came to 8 bases. The CDR3 covers 12 residues. The CDR3 DNA reads as TGTGCCAGTAGTCCCGGGGCAAACACCATATATTTT. Residues: CASSPGANTIYF.

This clonotype was seen a handful of times. J is TRBJ1-1 and V is TRBV11-3; D remains ambiguous. Germline V gives CDR1 SGHNT, CDR2 YENEEA. V was shortened by 5 bases and J by 2 bases, with 12 bases between the two germline ends. The length of the CDR3 is 14 residues. This CDR3 is CASSNSKRNTEAFF. DNA for the CDR3: TGTGCCAGCAGCAATTCGAAAAGAAACACTGAAGCTTTCTTT.

V gene TRBV18 combines with J gene TRBJ2-2; no definite D call. CDR1 and CDR2 (germline): KGHSH, LQKENI. V was shortened by 0 bases and J by 4 bases, with 15 bases between the two germline ends. CDR3 length equals 17 residues. CDR3 sequence: CASSPPAAARGTGELFF. CDR3 DNA sequence: TGTGCCAGCTCACCACCGGCCGCAGCCCGTGGCACCGGGGAGCTGTTTTTT.

This clonotype was seen many times. The rearrangement uses TRBV29-1 and TRBJ1-5; no clear D gene. Germline V lookup: CDR1 SQVTM, CDR2 ANQGSEA. The CDR3 runs 13 residues. Trimming pared 4 bases from V and 6 bases from J, leaving 13 bases between. The CDR3 loop is CSVVWAAGQPQHF. As DNA, the CDR3 is TGCAGCGTTGTTTGGGCGGCGGGTCAGCCCCAGCATTTT.

This clonotype showed up just a few times. The chain recombines TRBV5-1 with TRBJ2-1; 10 nucleotides align to TRBD1. This CDR3 region has 13 residues. Trimming removed 6 bases from V and 5 bases from J; junction bases left unmatched: 2. CDR1 is SGHRS and CDR2 is YFSETQ in the germline V gene. The CDR3: CASKGTGDNEQFF. DNA of the CDR3: TGCGCCAGCAAAGGGACAGGGGACAATGAGCAGTTCTTC. Based on the CDR3 plus reference TRBV5-1 and TRBJ2-1, the full variable domain is KAGVTQTPRYLIKTRGQQVTLSCSPISGHRSVSWYQQTPGQGLQFLFEYFSETQRNKGNFPGRFSGRQFSNSRSEMNVSTLELGDSALYLCASKGTGDNEQFFGPGTRLTVL.

This clonotype was seen many times. This chain links TRBV6-5 with TRBJ2-3, with TRBD2 matching 8 bases. The CDR3 has 16 residues. Germline CDR1 MNHEY, CDR2 SVGAGI. After removal of 4 bases from V and 2 bases from J, the junction contained 8 bases not matched to a gene. The CDR3: CASSSYGGGFTDTQYF. DNA of the CDR3: TGTGCCAGCAGTTCCTACGGGGGGGGCTTCACAGATACGCAGTATTTT.

In its sample, this clonotype was seen a few times. The rearrangement joins TRBV4-1 to TRBJ2-5; D unclear. This CDR3 spans 13 amino acids. CDR1 MGHRA and CDR2 YSYEKL come from the germline V gene. Deletions cut 1 base from V and 5 bases from J, with 8 bases between. CDR3 nucleotides: TGCGCCAGCAGCCAAGGAGACCGGGAGACCCAGTACTTC. Translated: CASSQGDRETQYF.

The J gene is TRBJ1-5, the V gene TRBV30, with 7 bases matching TRBD1. Germline V gene data show CDR1 as GTSNPN and CDR2 as SVGIG (reference sequence). This CDR3 contains 14 residues. Losses at the gene ends were 4 bases for V and 6 bases for J; bases not matched to a gene: 9. CDR3 bases: TGTGCCTGGAACCCAGGGGGTCATGGTCAGCCCCAGCATTTT. It encodes CAWNPGGHGQPQHF.

This clonotype turned up a few times. V usage is TRBV6-2 or TRBV6-3 and J usage is TRBJ2-1; 7 nucleotides line up with TRBD1. The CDR3 is 14 residues long. Unmatched junction bases numbered 6, after V lost 2 bases and J lost 8 bases. The V gene's germline CDR1 is MNHEY and CDR2 SVGEGT. The CDR3 sequence is CASSYVDREHEQFF. The CDR3 DNA reads as TGTGCCAGCAGTTACGTAGACAGGGAACATGAGCAGTTCTTC.

This clonotype was found a few times. The chain recombines TRBV29-1 with TRBJ2-2; D not certain. Looked up from germline, CDR1 is SQVTM and CDR2 is ANQGSEA. The CDR3 is 14 residues long. The germline V and J ends were trimmed by 7 bases and 5 bases, with 17 bases remaining between them. The CDR3 nucleotides are TGCAGCGCCCGCACGGGTACCCAGACCGGGGAGCTGTTTTTT. This sequence encodes CSARTGTQTGELFF.

The chain links TRBV5-6 to TRBJ2-7; D unclear. CDR1 SGHDT and CDR2 YYEEEE come from the germline V gene. There are 15 residues in the CDR3. V was cut by 4 bases and J by 1 base, with 15 bases left in between. CDR3 in amino acids: CASSHRLGFSYEQYF. CDR3 nucleotides: TGTGCCAGCAGCCACCGCCTGGGATTTTCCTACGAGCAGTACTTC.

This clonotype has more than one count but fewer than ten. V and J are TRBV12-3 or TRBV12-4 and TRBJ2-7; 9 bases align to TRBD1. The CDR3 contains 15 residues. The ends lost 5 bases at V and 6 bases at J; junction bases unmatched: 11. The CDR3, as DNA: TGTGCCAGCAGTCAAGAGTACAGGGGGCCCTCCGAGCAGTACTTC. Protein: CASSQEYRGPSEQYF.

This clonotype came up a few times. CDR3 sequence: CASSFSGQGETGETQYF. CDR3 DNA sequence: TGTGCCAGCAGTTTTTCGGGACAGGGGGAGACGGGGGAGACCCAGTACTTC. The gene calls are TRBV12-3 or TRBV12-4 and TRBJ2-5; 11 bases agree with TRBD1. This CDR3 comprises 17 residues. The V gene end was trimmed by 3 bases and the J gene end by 5 bases; junction bases not matched to a gene: 11.

J is TRBJ2-1 and V is TRBV4-3; 12 bases fit TRBD2. The CDR3 sequence is 18 residues long. Germline CDR1 is LGHNA and CDR2 is YSLEER. V lost 1 base to trimming and J lost 4 bases; unmatched junction nucleotides: 8. The CDR3 sequence is CASSQAKPGTSGYNEQFF. In DNA form, the CDR3 reads TGCGCCAGCAGCCAAGCCAAGCCGGGGACTAGCGGGTACAATGAGCAGTTCTTC.

Only a few counts were recorded for this clonotype. CDR3 residues: CATTPRTPYNEQFF. The DNA of the CDR3 is TGTGCCACTACGCCGAGGACCCCGTACAATGAGCAGTTCTTC. The chain is built from TRBV11-2 and TRBJ2-1; D gene unclear. Germline assignment: CDR1 SGHAT and CDR2 FQNNGV. The germline V and J ends were trimmed by 10 bases and 4 bases, with 17 bases remaining between them. The CDR3 totals 14 residues. The full variable domain, in which reference TRBV11-2 and TRBJ2-1 provide the parts outside the CDR3, is EAGVAQSPRYKIIEKRQSVAFWCNPISGHATLYWYQQILGQGPKLLIQFQNNGVVDDSQLPKDRFSAERLKGVDSTLKIQPAKLEDSAVYLCATTPRTPYNEQFFGPGTRLTVL.

This clonotype turned up a few times. The V and J genes are TRBV30 and TRBJ2-3; D not certain. This CDR3 has 13 residues. The V end was cut by 0 bases, the J end by 2 bases, with 6 bases between. Germline V gene lookup returns CDR1 GTSNPN and CDR2 SVGIG (reference sequence). The CDR3, as DNA: TGTGCCTGGAGTGTAAGGCACACAGATACGCAGTATTTT. This codes for CAWSVRHTDTQYF.

V gene TRBV12-3 or TRBV12-4 combines with J gene TRBJ1-4; D gene unclear. The CDR3 has 17 amino acids. V lost 5 bases to trimming and J lost 8 bases, with 24 bases between them. The CDR3 region is CASSRPKRTSGWEKLFF. CDR3 nucleotides: TGTGCCAGCAGTCGACCTAAGAGGACGTCCGGATGGGAAAAACTGTTTTTT.

This clonotype was detected only a few times. The chain recombines TRBV18 with TRBJ2-7, with D uncertain. V was trimmed by 3 bases and J by 2 bases, leaving 11 bases between them. The CDR3 sequence is 14 residues long. Germline V gene lookup returns CDR1 KGHSH and CDR2 LQKENI. Here the CDR3 reads CASSPPAPAYEQYF. The DNA of the CDR3 is TGTGCCAGCTCACCGCCGGCGCCAGCCTACGAGCAGTACTTC.

There are a few counts of this clonotype. The V gene is TRBV6-6, the J gene TRBJ1-2; D is unclear. Germline CDR1 is MNHNY and CDR2 is SVGAGI (reference sequence). The CDR3 sequence is 13 residues long. V was pared by 3 bases and J by 0 bases, with 5 bases between. The CDR3 here is CASSYVANYGYTF. CDR3 DNA sequence: TGTGCCAGCAGTTATGTGGCTAACTATGGCTACACCTTC.

This clonotype was seen a handful of times. In DNA, the CDR3 is TGTGCCAGCAGAGGACGAGCGGGATCCTACGAGCAGTACTTC. Encoded protein: CASRGRAGSYEQYF. This rearrangement joins TRBV7-8 to TRBJ2-7, with 7 bases that match TRBD2. The ends lost 6 bases at V and 1 base at J; junction bases unmatched: 6. The CDR3 consists of 14 residues. CDR1 SGHVS and CDR2 FQNEAQ come from the germline V gene.

This clonotype was detected a few times. The J gene is TRBJ2-5, the V gene TRBV30, with TRBD2 identical over 13 bases. V was pared by 0 bases and J by 4 bases, with 8 bases of the junction left unmatched. Per the germline V gene, CDR1 is GTSNPN and CDR2 is SVGIG (reference sequence). CDR3 size: 17 residues. The CDR3 coding sequence is TGTGCCTGGAGTGTATTTTGGACTAGCGGGAGTGTAGAGACCCAGTACTTC. It translates to CAWSVFWTSGSVETQYF.

CDR3 loop: CSVDDREVGEQFF. CDR3 nucleotide sequence: TGCAGCGTTGACGACAGGGAGGTGGGTGAGCAGTTCTTC. The chain carries TRBV29-1 and TRBJ2-1, with a weak D call TRBD1 (7 bases). Germline V lookup: CDR1 SQVTM, CDR2 ANQGSEA. Trimming shortened V by 3 bases and J by 9 bases, and 15 bases separated the two germline ends. The CDR3 totals 13 residues.

J is TRBJ2-3 and V is TRBV5-1; 14 bases match TRBD2. The V gene end was trimmed by 3 bases and the J gene end by 5 bases; junction bases not matched to a gene: 2. The length of the CDR3 is 15 residues. Germline lookup yields CDR1 SGHRS and CDR2 YFSETQ. The CDR3 DNA sequence: TGCGCCAGCAGCTGGGGGACTAGCGGGAGAGATACGCAGTATTTT. It yields the protein CASSWGTSGRDTQYF.

This clonotype was seen a few times. The J gene is TRBJ2-3, the V gene TRBV27, with D perhaps TRBD2 (7 bases). The germline V gene encodes CDR1 MNHEY and CDR2 SMNVEV (reference sequence). The V end lost 5 bases, the J end lost 7 bases, and 22 bases lay between the germline ends. The CDR3 spans 16 residues. The CDR3 loop is CASSLRTRGIGNTQYF. CDR3 nucleotide sequence: TGTGCCAGCAGTCTAAGGACTAGGGGGATCGGGAATACGCAGTATTTT.

This rearrangement joins TRBV20-1 to TRBJ1-2; D possibly corresponds to TRBD1 (5 bases). CDR1 is DFQATT, CDR2 SNEGSKA, per germline (reference sequence). Trimming pared 6 bases from V and 6 bases from J, leaving 23 bases between. The length of the CDR3 is 15 residues. Here the CDR3 reads CSALTGTAAMNGYTF. The DNA for the CDR3 is TGCAGTGCGCTAACCGGGACCGCTGCGATGAATGGCTACACCTTC.

The V gene is TRBV6-1, the J gene TRBJ1-5; TRBD1 might be the D (5 bases). From germline, CDR1 is MNHNS and CDR2 SASEGT. The CDR3 spans 14 residues. The ends were cut back, 3 bases at V and 6 bases at J, with 12 bases in the middle. CDR3 sequence reads: CASSEGLRAQPQHF. CDR3 nucleotides: TGTGCCAGCAGTGAGGGACTCAGGGCTCAGCCCCAGCATTTT.

A few counts support this clonotype. The rearrangement links TRBV20-1 to TRBJ2-1, with a weak D call TRBD2 (7 bases). V dropped 5 bases and J dropped 3 bases, with 14 bases sitting between them. Germline V CDR1 and CDR2: DFQATT, SNEGSKA (reference sequence). The CDR3 runs 14 residues. CDR3 residues: CSAARGADYNEQFF. The CDR3 DNA is TGCAGTGCTGCCCGGGGGGCGGACTACAATGAGCAGTTCTTC.